The clone carrying this T cell receptor (beta chain) was counted only a few times. Its antigen is unidentified. The sample comes from a study of blood T cells in healthy people across ages. Overall study findings and caveats: Researchers deemed the diversity estimates from one million T cells underestimates.

Next came a second PCR, run for about 6 to 11 cycles, which used a sample-barcoded 5' primer along with a J-beta primer mix. TCRdb re-derived calls from the 5' RACE reads in MiXCR, one entry per CDR3 protein. In the table there are about 970,000 distinct CDR3 sequences, just over 50% of which are singletons. The study drew donors from healthy Caucasian individuals in Russia aged roughly 6 to 90. Between the trimmed V and J ends, which lost 4 bases and 6 bases, there was a span of 13 bases. This CDR3 comprises 15 residues. CDR1 and CDR2 from the germline V gene are SNHLY and FYNNEI. Material for sequencing was blood. This TCR came from a woman aged 60 to 75 in good health. The rearrangement uses TRBV2 and TRBJ1-6; D ambiguous. In DNA, the CDR3 is TGTGCCAGCAGTGTGAACAGTCCCTCTAATTCACCCCTCCACTTT. As protein: CASSVNSPSNSPLHF.